The 32 T cell receptor beta chains below come from one sample, sequenced in a study of T cell responses to AZD1222 COVID-19 vaccine. This table comes from immunoSEQ multiplex PCR, and its TCRdb copy is limited to in-frame clones, with some not included. The sample has roughly 150,000 clones; 90% are singletons. The sample in question was peripheral blood, obtained 28 days after the second AZD1222 dose. All receptors come from an adult who received the AZD1222 COVID-19 vaccine.

A single count supports this clone. The CDR3 loop is CSAASVTNYGYTF. CDR3 DNA sequence: TGCAGCGCCGCCTCAGTAACTAACTATGGCTACACCTTC. The chain recombines TRBV29-1 with TRBJ1-2; D gene uncertain. V was pared by 7 bases and J by 0 bases, with 12 bases between. Germline CDR1 SQVTM, CDR2 ANQGSEA. This CDR3 is 13 amino acids long.

The genes are TRBV5-6 and TRBJ1-4, with D unresolved. The CDR3 sequence is 12 residues long. V lost 0 bases and J lost 14, with 11 bases in between. CDR1 and CDR2 from the germline V gene are SGHDT and YYEEEE. The CDR3 loop is CASSLVEGYLFF. The CDR3 region has the DNA TGTGCCAGCAGCTTGGTTGAAGGCTACCTGTTTTTT.

The V call is TRBV5-4, the J call TRBJ1-4; 7 positions agree with TRBD1. The CDR3 runs to 15 residues. The V and J ends lost 2 bases and 3 bases, in that order; junction bases with no gene match: 4. Germline V gives CDR1 SGHNT, CDR2 YYREEE (reference sequence). This CDR3 reads CASSLGGRSNEKLFF. Written as DNA, the CDR3 is TGTGCCAGCAGCTTAGGGGGCAGATCTAATGAAAAACTGTTTTTT.

This chain's CDR3 is CASSWTGSTDTQYF. The CDR3 DNA reads as TGTGCCAGCAGCTGGACAGGGTCGACAGATACGCAGTATTTT. The rearrangement uses TRBV6-5 and TRBJ2-3; 8 bases fit TRBD1. This CDR3 contains 14 residues. The germline V gene has CDR1 MNHEY and CDR2 SVGAGI. Trimming took 6 bases from V and 3 from J; bases not matched to a gene: 5.

The chain is built from TRBV19 and TRBJ1-5, with 8 bases that match TRBD1. This CDR3 is built from 17 residues. Germline trimming cut 4 bases from V and 2 bases from J; bases unmatched to any gene: 10. Per germline, CDR1 LNHDA and CDR2 SQIVND (reference sequence). CDR3 sequence (DNA): TGTGCCAGTAGTACCGCCGACAGGGGATATGGCAATCAGCCCCAGCATTTT. It translates to CASSTADRGYGNQPQHF. Variable domain in full (rest from reference TRBV19 and TRBJ1-5): DGGITQSPKYLFRKEGQNVTLSCEQNLNHDAMYWYRQDPGQGLRLIYYSQIVNDFQKGDIAEGYSVSREKKESFPLTVTSAQKNPTAFYLCASSTADRGYGNQPQHFGDGTRLSIL.

The chain uses TRBV23-1 and TRBJ1-2; TRBD1 is a possible D gene (5 bases). TRBV23-1 falls under the ORF class, with uncertain function. This CDR3 contains 18 residues. Trimming left V 2 bases short and J 0 bases short, with 19 bases between. The CDR3 sequence is CASSQGNPRDGPNYGYTF. CDR3 nucleotides: TGCGCCAGCAGTCAAGGTAACCCCAGGGACGGTCCTAACTATGGCTACACCTTC.

The chain is built from TRBV7-9 and TRBJ1-2; a possible D gene is TRBD1 (5 bases). Deletions cut 3 bases from V and 8 bases from J, with 19 bases between. The germline gives CDR1 SEHNR, CDR2 FQNEAQ (reference sequence). The CDR3 sequence is 15 residues long. In DNA form, the CDR3 reads TGTGCCAGCAGCTTTTACGGCAGGGAAGAAGGCGGCTACACCTTC. It is translated as CASSFYGREEGGYTF.

The chain joins TRBV6-4 to TRBJ2-3; 12 nucleotides line up with TRBD2. Germline V gene lookup returns CDR1 MRHNA and CDR2 SNTAGT. This CDR3 comprises 16 residues. V gave up 5 bases and J gave up 3 bases; unmatched junction bases: 6. The CDR3 sequence: CASSLTSGGTTDTQYF. The CDR3 nucleotides read TGTGCCAGCAGTCTGACTAGCGGGGGCACTACAGATACGCAGTATTTT.

This clone was seen only once. Other DNA sequences from this sample encode an identical CDR3 as well. This chain joins TRBV5-1 and TRBJ1-5; no firm D call. The V and J ends lost 0 bases and 7 bases respectively, with 8 bases between them. Germline CDR1 SGHRS, CDR2 YFSETQ. CDR3 size: 13 residues. The CDR3 DNA is TGCGCCAGCAGCTTGGGGGATAACCAGCCCCAGCATTTT. Translating gives CASSLGDNQPQHF.

The chain uses TRBV6-5 and TRBJ1-6, with TRBD1 matching over 9 bases. The CDR3 has 15 amino acids. Germline-derived CDR1 and CDR2 are MNHEY and SVGAGI. V gave up 6 bases and J gave up 8 bases; unmatched junction bases: 8. CDR3 loop: CASSRAGQGHSPLHF. DNA for the CDR3: TGTGCCAGCAGCCGAGCGGGACAGGGACATTCACCCCTCCACTTT.

This chain's CDR3 is CAIRSTSAFSGVAGELFF. The CDR3 DNA follows: TGTGCCATCAGGAGCACTAGCGCGTTTAGCGGTGTGGCCGGGGAGCTGTTTTTT. V is TRBV7-9 and J is TRBJ2-2; 7 nucleotides align to TRBD2. The CDR3 spans 18 residues. After removal of 10 bases from V and 6 bases from J, the junction contained 23 bases not matched to a gene. In germline, CDR1 is SEHNR, CDR2 FQNEAQ (reference sequence).

V is TRBV6-1 and J is TRBJ2-7; 8 nucleotides match TRBD1. Per germline, CDR1 MNHNS and CDR2 SASEGT. The CDR3 runs 16 residues. Trimming removed 4 bases from V and 3 bases from J; junction bases left unmatched: 11. CDR3 region: CASSAENRGEYYEQYF. DNA for the CDR3: TGTGCCAGCAGTGCGGAGAACAGGGGGGAATACTACGAGCAGTACTTC.

CDR3: CASSFDRAEQYF. The DNA for the CDR3 is TGTGCCAGCAGTTTCGACAGGGCCGAGCAGTACTTC. The chain carries TRBV12-3 or TRBV12-4 and TRBJ2-7, with TRBD1 matching over 7 bases. CDR3 length equals 12 residues. The J segment lost 6 bases and the V segment lost 3 bases, leaving 2 bases of the junction unmatched.

V and J are TRBV25-1 and TRBJ2-7; perhaps TRBD1 as D (6 bases). Germline loops: CDR1 MGHDK, CDR2 SYGVNS. Trimming took 4 bases from V and 3 from J, leaving 10 bases between them. The CDR3 spans 13 residues. The CDR3 DNA sequence: TGTGCCAGCAGTGGGACAGCCTTCTACGAGCAGTACTTC. It specifies CASSGTAFYEQYF.

The DNA of the CDR3 is TGTGCCAGCAGCTTAGCTGGCAGGGGAATGAGCAATCAGCCCCAGCATTTT. This codes for CASSLAGRGMSNQPQHF. J is TRBJ1-5 and V is TRBV7-9; D may be TRBD1 (6 bases). This CDR3 has 17 residues. Between the trimmed V and J ends, which lost 0 bases and 1 base, there was a span of 13 bases. The V gene's germline CDR1 is SEHNR and CDR2 FQNEAQ (reference sequence).

The rearrangement uses TRBV6-5 and TRBJ1-6, with D uncertain. The CDR3 contains 15 residues. The ends were cut back, 10 bases at V and 7 bases at J, with 20 bases in the middle. From germline, CDR1 is MNHEY and CDR2 SVGAGI. CDR3 region: CATPRILGENSPLHF. The CDR3 DNA is TGTGCCACCCCAAGGATTCTGGGTGAGAATTCACCCCTCCACTTT.

This chain connects TRBV6-5 to TRBJ2-1, with 8 bases identical to TRBD2. The CDR3 sequence is 15 residues long. Germline CDR1 and CDR2: MNHEY and SVGAGI. Trimming cost V 6 bases and J 0 bases; bases outside gene matches: 4. The CDR3 sequence: CASSPGGSSYNEQFF. The CDR3 DNA reads TGTGCCAGCAGCCCGGGGGGGAGCTCCTACAATGAGCAGTTCTTC.

The chain is built from TRBV18 and TRBJ1-4, with D maybe TRBD1 (6 bases). From germline, CDR1 is KGHSH and CDR2 LQKENI. The ends were cut back, 6 bases at V and 5 bases at J, with 16 bases in the middle. The CDR3 consists of 15 residues. CDR3 in DNA: TGTGCCAGCTCGTCACAGAGGACAGAGAATGAAAAACTGTTTTTT. The encoded protein is CASSSQRTENEKLFF.

The DNA for the CDR3 is TGTGCCAGCACCCCGGACAGGGAATTCCACGAGCAGTACTTC. Protein sequence: CASTPDREFHEQYF. The J gene is TRBJ2-7, the V gene TRBV6-5; 8 bases are a match to TRBD1. With V trimmed by 7 bases and J by 5 bases, 10 bases remained unmatched. Germline V gene data show CDR1 as MNHEY and CDR2 as SVGAGI. The CDR3 length is 14 residues.

This clone occurred a few times. V usage is TRBV27 and J usage is TRBJ2-3; D gene ambiguous. The V gene's germline CDR1 is MNHEY and CDR2 SMNVEV (reference sequence). The CDR3 extends over 12 amino acids. Trimming shortened V by 6 bases and J by 2 bases, and 6 bases separated the two germline ends. CDR3 sequence: CASSGNTDTQYF. CDR3 sequence (DNA): TGTGCCAGCAGCGGTAACACAGATACGCAGTATTTT.

The chain has TRBV18 and TRBJ2-1, with D perhaps being TRBD1 or TRBD2 (5 bases each). Germline V gene sequence: CDR1 KGHSH, CDR2 LQKENI. V lost 0 bases and J lost 2, with 14 bases in between. The CDR3 consists of 17 residues. This CDR3 is CASSPPMGVSAYNEQFF. CDR3 in DNA: TGTGCCAGCTCACCACCCATGGGGGTCTCTGCCTACAATGAGCAGTTCTTC.

V is TRBV24-1 and J is TRBJ2-3; either TRBD1 or TRBD2 may supply D (6 bases each). The CDR3 runs 19 residues. The germline V and J ends were trimmed by 4 bases and 3 bases, with 25 bases remaining between them. Germline CDR1 is KGHDR and CDR2 is SFDVKD. Here the CDR3 DNA reads TGTGCCACCAGTGACTCGGGGGCGGGTCCCCGCCAGAGGACAGATACGCAGTATTTT. This encodes CATSDSGAGPRQRTDTQYF.

The rearrangement uses TRBV7-9 and TRBJ2-4, with D perhaps matching TRBD2 (5 bases). V lost 3 bases, J lost 8 bases, and 14 bases lay in between. CDR1 is SEHNR and CDR2 is FQNEAQ in the germline V gene (reference sequence). The CDR3 sequence is 14 residues long. CDR3 region: CASSLGSHGDIQYF. The CDR3 DNA follows: TGTGCCAGCAGCTTGGGCTCCCACGGGGACATTCAGTACTTC.

V is TRBV10-3 and J is TRBJ2-2, with unresolved D. V dropped 1 base and J dropped 4 bases, with 13 bases sitting between them. CDR3 size: 16 residues. Germline V gene sequence: CDR1 ENHRY, CDR2 SYGVKD. In nucleotides, the CDR3 is TGTGCCATCAGTGAGTTCGGCCTGTCGGGCACCGGGGAGCTGTTTTTT. This sequence encodes CAISEFGLSGTGELFF.

V usage is TRBV18 and J usage is TRBJ2-7, with 11 bases lining up with TRBD2. Germline V lookup: CDR1 KGHSH, CDR2 LQKENI. V was pared by 1 base and J by 0 bases, with 2 bases of the junction left unmatched. This CDR3 contains 16 residues. CDR3 protein: CASSPQGLAVSYEQYF. The DNA of the CDR3 is TGTGCCAGCTCACCACAGGGACTAGCGGTCTCCTACGAGCAGTACTTC.

The chain recombines TRBV3-1 (or the pseudogene TRBV3-2) with TRBJ2-7; D is undetermined. With 3 bases removed from V and 0 bases from J, the gap between germline ends came to 6 bases. The CDR3 runs 13 residues. The V gene's germline CDR1 is LGHDT and CDR2 YNNKEL (reference sequence). CDR3 nucleotide sequence: TGTGCCAGCAGCCAGGTTTACTCCTACGAGCAGTACTTC. Its translation: CASSQVYSYEQYF.

The chain uses TRBV7-2 and TRBJ2-3, with 8 bases matching TRBD2. The V gene's germline CDR1 is SGHTA and CDR2 FQGNSA. V lost 1 base to trimming and J lost 4 bases; unmatched junction nucleotides: 13. This CDR3 comprises 18 residues. This CDR3 is CASSLVGRSGSTPDTQYF. CDR3 bases: TGTGCCAGCAGCTTAGTCGGGAGGAGCGGGAGCACCCCAGATACGCAGTATTTT.

The chain employs TRBV7-6 and TRBJ2-5; TRBD1 agrees at 8 bases. With 5 bases clipped from V and 3 bases from J, the junction kept 17 bases outside the gene matches. This CDR3 spans 18 amino acids. CDR1 and CDR2 from the germline V gene are SGHVS and FNYEAQ. The CDR3 reads CASSPGTGGSFREETQYF. The CDR3 bases are TGTGCCAGCAGCCCCGGTACAGGGGGTTCGTTTCGGGAAGAGACCCAGTACTTC.

The rearrangement joins TRBV6-5 to TRBJ1-5, with 8 bases fitting TRBD1. Trimming removed 6 bases from V and 4 bases from J; junction bases left unmatched: 8. Per the germline V gene, CDR1 is MNHEY and CDR2 is SVGAGI. The CDR3 spans 15 residues. The CDR3 loop is CASRYDRGANQPQHF. DNA of the CDR3: TGTGCCAGCAGATACGACAGGGGCGCGAATCAGCCCCAGCATTTT.

This clone was counted a single time. V usage is TRBV25-1 and J usage is TRBJ1-6; D is perhaps TRBD1 (6 bases). This CDR3 has 14 amino acids. The germline V and J ends were trimmed by 1 base and 5 bases, with 6 bases remaining between them. The V gene's germline CDR1 is MGHDK and CDR2 SYGVNS. The DNA for the CDR3 is TGTGCCAGCAGTGAATGGACAGATAATTCACCCCTCCACTTT. It codes for CASSEWTDNSPLHF.

This rearrangement joins TRBV19 to TRBJ2-1; TRBD2 matches at 14 bases. CDR3 length: 16 amino acids. Unmatched junction bases numbered 5, after V lost 4 bases and J lost 6 bases. The germline CDR1 and CDR2 sequences are LNHDA and SQIVND (reference sequence). CDR3 DNA: TGTGCCAGTAGTAGATCCGGGACTAGCGGGAGCAATGAGCAGTTCTTC. Its translation is CASSRSGTSGSNEQFF.

The chain uses TRBV30 and TRBJ1-2; tentative D call: TRBD1 (5 bases). Deletions cut 2 bases from V and 8 bases from J, with 15 bases between. This CDR3 spans 13 amino acids. Germline assignment: CDR1 GTSNPN and CDR2 SVGIG (reference sequence). CDR3 DNA: TGTGCCTGGAGTTCCGGGCCCCAGGGAGGCTACACCTTC. It encodes CAWSSGPQGGYTF.